This T cell receptor (beta chain) was sequenced during a study of technical replicates of blood from several donors. In germline, CDR1 is LNHDA, CDR2 SQIVND (reference sequence). The J segment lost 4 bases and the V segment lost 6 bases, leaving 9 bases of the junction unmatched. CDR3 length: 15 residues. Some clones are missing from TCRdb's copy, which holds only in-frame ones; the method was immunoSEQ multiplex PCR. The data contain 50,000 to 70,000 clones, over 85% of them singletons. This TCR came from a human donor in good health. Some clones in this sample may be carry-over from other donors' samples. The chain carries TRBV19 and TRBJ2-3, with 8 bases fitting TRBD2. Sequencing used PBMCs. The CDR3 here is CASSLAAGGADTQYF. DNA for the CDR3: TGTGCCAGTAGCCTAGCGGCGGGAGGAGCAGATACGCAGTATTTT.